This TCR beta chain was captured in a study of T cell repertoires in cytomegalovirus infection (dated by TCRdb to about 2019). About the investigation overall: Recently identified HLA-C-restricted CMV epitopes, whose presentation resists viral immunomodulation, were targeted by peptide stimulations together with well-studied HLA-B-restricted epitopes. Donor HLA type was relevant to the analysis, as public TCR beta signatures indicated carriage of CMV infection together with the matching HLA type.

These reads were obtained on an Illumina HiSeq 1500. TCRdb reworked the public reads: Q25 trimming with fastp, MiXCR clone assembly, productive beta chains retained. Rows with a matching CDR3 protein are joined into one entry that keeps the most common DNA and genes. The sample table lists fewer than 1,000,000 distinct CDR3 sequences, 31% of them with a count of one. The leading ten clones occupy around 15% of the sample. This specimen's treatment or condition label, per the study, means: in vitro stimulation with specific CMV peptide epitopes to enrich CMV-specific T cells. Looking up the germline V gene yields CDR1 SGHDT and CDR2 YYEEEE. The CDR3 spans 11 residues, from the cysteine through the phenylalanine. Only CDR3 DNA is held: 33 bases, read in frame from base 1. Trimming removed 4 bases from V and 10 bases from J; the gene matches leave 4 bases unexplained. In the case of this clonotype: Its specific antigen is unknown. Per-base quality was not reported, and no clone a single base away is much larger than it.

Study-wide findings and limitations: Carriers of CMV infection plus the relevant HLA type were discriminated by the cumulative frequency of public TCR beta family members in the study cohort and in an independent roughly 400-donor cohort. The ex vivo response was dominated by HLA-C-restricted CMV-specific TCR beta clonotypes, which also provided the single most frequent clonotype in two of eight donors.

Rearrangement joined TRBV5-6 to TRBJ1-1; TRBD1 fits 7 bases in the junction. Here the sequenced sample was cultured CD8+ T cells from PBMCs, taken from culture after CMV antigen stimulation. The receptor was isolated from a human donor in good health (CMV status not recorded). Some clones in this sample may be carry-over from other donors' samples. The DNA is TGTGCCAGCAGCGCCAGGGGGTTAGCTTTCTTT. This encodes CASSARGLAFF.